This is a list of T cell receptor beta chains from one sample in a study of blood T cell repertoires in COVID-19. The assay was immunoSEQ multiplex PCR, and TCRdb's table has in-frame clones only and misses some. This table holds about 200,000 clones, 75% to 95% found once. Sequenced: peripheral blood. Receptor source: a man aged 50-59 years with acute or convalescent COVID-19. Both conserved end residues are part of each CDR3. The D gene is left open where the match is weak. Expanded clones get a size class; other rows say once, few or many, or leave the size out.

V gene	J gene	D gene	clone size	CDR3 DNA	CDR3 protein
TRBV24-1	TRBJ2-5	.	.	TGTGCCACCCAGGGGAGGGCCAGGGAGACCCAGTACTTC	CATQGRARETQYF
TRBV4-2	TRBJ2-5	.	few	TGTGCCAGCAGCCAAACGCCCTACACCCCAGGGCAAGAGACCCAGTACTTC	CASSQTPYTPGQETQYF
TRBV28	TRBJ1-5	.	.	TGTGCCAGCAGTTTAAGGGGGAAATCCGATCAGCCCCAGCATTTT	CASSLRGKSDQPQHF
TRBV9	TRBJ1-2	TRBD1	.	TGTGCCAGCAGCTTTTCGGGACAGAATGGCTACACCTTC	CASSFSGQNGYTF
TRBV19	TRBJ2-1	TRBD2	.	TGTGCCAGTTCCCCCCGGGTGCGGGAGGGCCCACGCAATGAGCAGTTCTTC	CASSPRVREGPRNEQFF
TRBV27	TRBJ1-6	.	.	TGTGCCAGCAGTTTCACGGGGAGGAATTCACCCCTCCACTTT	CASSFTGRNSPLHF
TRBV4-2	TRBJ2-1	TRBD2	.	TGTGCCAGCAGCCAAGATCAGCGGGGGAGCAATGAGCAGTTCTTC	CASSQDQRGSNEQFF
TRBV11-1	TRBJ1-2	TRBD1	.	TGTGCCAGCAGCTGGGACAGGGGGAACTATGGCTACACCTTC	CASSWDRGNYGYTF
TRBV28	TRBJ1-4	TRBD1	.	TGTGCCAGCAGTTCATCAGGGGGCGGAGGTGAAAAACTGTTTTTT	CASSSSGGGGEKLFF
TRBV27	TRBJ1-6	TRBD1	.	TGTGCCAGCAGTTTCGACAGGGGGTATTCACCCCTCCACTTT	CASSFDRGYSPLHF
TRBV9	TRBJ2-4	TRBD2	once	TGTGCCAGCAGCGAAAGCAGCGGGAGCGCAAACATTCAGTACTTC	CASSESSGSANIQYF
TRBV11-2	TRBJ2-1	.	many	TGTGCCAGCAGCTTCCGAGATTCTGAGCAGTTCTTC	CASSFRDSEQFF
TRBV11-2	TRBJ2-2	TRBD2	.	TGTGCCAGCAGAAAAACTAGCGGGAACACCGGGGAGCTGTTTTTT	CASRKTSGNTGELFF
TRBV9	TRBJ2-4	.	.	TGTGCCAGCAGCGTAGATCGAGTGGGCGAAAACATTCAGTACTTC	CASSVDRVGENIQYF
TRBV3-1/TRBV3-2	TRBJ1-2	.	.	TGTGCCAGCAGCCAAGGTGGGGGACAATCGTATGGCTACACCTTC	CASSQGGGQSYGYTF
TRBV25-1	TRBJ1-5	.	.	TGTGCCAGCACCCCAGGGATCCACCTTCATAGCAATCAGCCCCAGCATTTT	CASTPGIHLHSNQPQHF
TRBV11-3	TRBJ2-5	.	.	TGTGCCAGCAGCAGAGGGCTTCAAGAGACCCAGTACTTC	CASSRGLQETQYF
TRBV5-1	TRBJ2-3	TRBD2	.	TGCGCCAGCAGCTACCGGGGACTAGCGGGGAGTACCTCTAGCACAGATACGCAGTATTTT	CASSYRGLAGSTSSTDTQYF
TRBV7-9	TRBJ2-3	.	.	TGTGCCAGCCGGAACCTCGGGGGAGTCGGCACAGATACGCAGTATTTT	CASRNLGGVGTDTQYF
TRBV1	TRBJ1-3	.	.	TGCACCAGCAGCCAAGATCCCGGTTACTCTGGAAACACCATATATTTT	CTSSQDPGYSGNTIYF
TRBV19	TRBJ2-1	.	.	TGTGCCAGTAGTATAGGTGCCGAATTAGTAGATGAGCAGTTCTTC	CASSIGAELVDEQFF
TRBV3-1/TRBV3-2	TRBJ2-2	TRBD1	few	TGTGCCAGCTATAGGACAGGGAGCACCGGGGAGCTGTTTTTT	CASYRTGSTGELFF
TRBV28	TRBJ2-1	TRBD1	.	TGTGCCAGCAGATTAGGGGGCGACAATGAGCAGTTCTTC	CASRLGGDNEQFF
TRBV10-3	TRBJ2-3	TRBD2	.	TGTGCCATCAGTGAACTCGCTAGCGGGACCGGGTGGGATACGCAGTATTTT	CAISELASGTGWDTQYF
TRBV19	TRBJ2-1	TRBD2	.	TGTGCCAGTAGTATAGAGGGACTAAAAGTGGTCGATGAGCAGTTCTTC	CASSIEGLKVVDEQFF
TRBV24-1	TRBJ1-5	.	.	TGTGCCACCAGTGATTTGCAAAGTAGGGGGAAAATCGGTTATAGCAATCAGCCCCAGCATTTT	CATSDLQSRGKIGYSNQPQHF
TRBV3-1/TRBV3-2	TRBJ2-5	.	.	TGTGCCAGCAGCCCCGGGGTAGCCGTAAGGAGAGAGACCCAGTACTTC	CASSPGVAVRRETQYF
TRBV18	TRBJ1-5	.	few	TGTGCCAGCTCCCAGACACGAGAAGCGCCCCAGCATTTT	CASSQTREAPQHF
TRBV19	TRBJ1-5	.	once	TGTGCCAGTAGTTCCAGGGTGAATCAGCCCCAGCATTTT	CASSSRVNQPQHF
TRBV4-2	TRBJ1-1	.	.	TGTGCCAGCAGCCAAGTTGACAGGCAAGTAGACGCTTTCTTT	CASSQVDRQVDAFF
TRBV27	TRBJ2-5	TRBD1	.	TGTGCCAGCAGTCCCCTCCACGTGGACAGGGCGCAAGAGACCCAGTACTTC	CASSPLHVDRAQETQYF
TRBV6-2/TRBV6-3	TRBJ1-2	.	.	TGTGCCAGCAGTTACCGAGGGTTTGGCTACACCTTC	CASSYRGFGYTF
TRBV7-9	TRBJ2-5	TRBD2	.	TGTGCCAGCAGCTCAACTAGCGGGGGGGCCCAAGAGACCCAGTACTTC	CASSSTSGGAQETQYF